Detailed here is one T cell receptor (beta chain). These data originate in a study of OX40 agonist ivuxolimab in advanced cancers. Across the study: Partial responses were seen in three patients, one with hepatocellular carcinoma and two with cutaneous melanoma.

This CDR3 has 18 amino acids. J was trimmed by 0 bases and V by 5 bases; bases with no gene match: 7. Looked up from germline, CDR1 is SGHTA and CDR2 is FQGNSA. Data came from immunoSEQ multiplex PCR; TCRdb stores just in-frame clones and leaves some out. The sample holds roughly 70,000 clones, about 89% seen once. The origin of this receptor is an adult with an advanced solid tumor such as melanoma, head and neck, liver or kidney cancer. Sequenced here: CD4+ or CD8+ T cells sorted from blood, sampled in a trial of the OX40 agonist ivuxolimab. The rearrangement uses TRBV7-2 and TRBJ2-3; TRBD2 aligns across 14 bases. This CDR3 is CASSPGLAGGVSTDTQYF. CDR3 in DNA: TGTGCCAGCAGCCCTGGACTAGCGGGAGGTGTTAGCACAGATACGCAGTATTTT.